This T cell receptor beta chain was captured by sequencing in a study of T cell changes during pregnancy in multiple sclerosis. Libraries were prepared by immunoSEQ multiplex PCR; TCRdb keeps only in-frame clonotypes and omits some of them. This sample has tens of thousands of clones; roughly 91% occur once, and the top ten carry 0.6% to 0.75%. CDR1 LNHDA and CDR2 SQIVND come from the germline V gene (reference sequence). Trimming at V came to 5 bases and at J to 7 bases, leaving 7 bases not matched to a gene. The CDR3 runs to 15 residues. Sequencing used CD4+ T cells from peripheral blood mononuclear cells, obtained in the third trimester of pregnancy. The clonotype was recovered from a female donor with multiple sclerosis, enrolled in a pregnancy study. V and J are TRBV19 and TRBJ1-4; TRBD1 aligns across 10 bases. CDR3 residues: CASSGRTGGLEKLFF. DNA for the CDR3: TGTGCCAGTAGTGGGCGGACAGGGGGTCTTGAAAAACTGTTTTTT.